The source of this T cell receptor (beta chain) is a study of T cells after yellow fever vaccination. Study background: Fractions with few cells were prepared using SMART-Seq v4 Ultra Low Input.

Via MiXCR, TCRdb re-called the 5' RACE reads, giving one row per CDR3 protein. The sample contains some 600,000 distinct CDR3 sequences, less than 20% of which appear only once. V was pared by 4 bases and J by 4 bases, with 10 bases of the junction left unmatched. Germline V lookup: CDR1 LGHNA, CDR2 YSLEER. The CDR3 consists of 16 residues. This sequence originates from a man aged 18 to 35 who received the YFV17D yellow fever vaccine. The chain combines TRBV4-3 with TRBJ2-3, with 8 bases fitting TRBD2. The sequencing used PBMCs, collected less than 6 days after the first yellow fever vaccination. CDR3 coding DNA: TGCGCCAGCAGCCTCCTGTCCAGCGGGGGCGCAGATACGCAGTATTTT. It encodes CASSLLSSGGADTQYF.